The clone carrying this TCR beta chain was counted a few times. In the study's own analysis: Amplification of reference gene primers provided the estimated nucleated cell counts. This table comes from immunoSEQ multiplex PCR, and its TCRdb copy is limited to in-frame clones, with some not included. D and trimming come from the DNA, and the V and J calls and clone size come from that table. This table has just under 85,000 clones, 70% to 90% appearing once. The data originate from a study of blood T cell repertoires in COVID-19. Study information: Italy, Spain and the United States were the sources of the convalescent and acute COVID-19 samples. The analysed material was cDNA or gDNA that came from T cells, B-cell-depleted T cells, or PBMCs.

CDR3 size: 16 residues. The sequenced sample consisted of peripheral blood. The receptor's source is a man at least 80 years old with active or convalescent COVID-19. This chain links TRBV21-1 with TRBJ1-6; TRBD1 is taken as the D call from the table, unchecked against the DNA. TRBV21-1 is an annotated pseudogene. CDR3 residues: CASSPQGIDSNSPLHF. The CDR3 DNA reads as TGTGCCAGCAGCCCACAGGGGATAGATAGTAATTCACCCCTCCACTTT.